This T cell receptor beta chain emerged from a study of CD8 T cells in ankylosing spondylitis. The CDR3 length is 15 residues. The V gene lost 1 base and the J gene lost 0 bases, with 12 bases spanning the gap. Germline CDR1 DFQATT, CDR2 SNEGSKA (reference sequence). TCRdb recomputed calls from the 5' RACE reads with MiXCR, one row per CDR3 protein. The data hold 150,000 to 200,000 distinct CDR3 sequences, with 8.5% to 10% observed a single time. Study conclusions and caveats: Disease-linked clones reportedly showed significant enrichment in matched ankylosing spondylitis synovial fluid.

A remark on this clonotype: Antigen: not known.

The V call is TRBV20-1, the J call TRBJ1-1; D uncertain. The sequencing sample was made of blood, either unsorted or a sorted T cell fraction (not recorded which). The receptor comes from a female donor with ankylosing spondylitis or in good health (not recorded which). The CDR3 DNA is TGCAGTGCTAGAGTCAGGTTGGCCATGAACACTGAAGCTTTCTTT. It translates to CSARVRLAMNTEAFF.